The 25 T cell receptor beta chains given below trace back to one sample, sequenced in a study of blood T cells in healthy people across ages. Alongside a J-beta primer mix, a sample-barcoded 5' primer served in a second PCR lasting roughly 7 to 11 cycles. One entry per CDR3 protein results from TCRdb running MiXCR on the 5' RACE reads. In the table there are approximately 600,000 distinct CDR3 sequences, 58% of which are singletons. Sequencing was done on a sample of blood. The receptors were sampled from a man aged 60-69 years in good health.

V gene TRBV4-1 combines with J gene TRBJ2-5; D possibly corresponds to TRBD2 (6 bases). There are 15 residues in the CDR3. Between the trimmed V and J ends, which lost 4 bases and 2 bases, there was a span of 14 bases. Germline V CDR1 and CDR2: MGHRA, YSYEKL. DNA for the CDR3: TGCGCCAGCAGCCGGCAAGGACTATTTCAAGAGACCCAGTACTTC. Translation gives CASSRQGLFQETQYF.

V and J are TRBV7-2 and TRBJ1-1, with D hard to call. The V gene's germline CDR1 is SGHTA and CDR2 FQGNSA. CDR3 length: 15 amino acids. V lost 2 bases, J lost 0 bases, and 10 bases lay in between. The CDR3 reads CASSLSGSVNTEAFF. The CDR3 DNA is TGTGCCAGCAGCTTAAGCGGCAGTGTGAACACTGAAGCTTTCTTT. Full variable domain (rest looked up from reference TRBV7-2 and TRBJ1-1): GAGVSQSPSNKVTEKGKDVELRCDPISGHTALYWYRQSLGQGLEFLIYFQGNSAPDKSGLPSDRFSAERTGGSVSTLTIQRTQQEDSAVYLCASSLSGSVNTEAFFGQGTRLTVV.

This clonotype appeared many times. The chain recombines TRBV7-2 with TRBJ2-5; D is unclear. The CDR3 has 12 residues. Trimming stripped 1 base from V and 5 bases from J, with 5 bases between. Germline V lookup: CDR1 SGHTA, CDR2 FQGNSA. As DNA, the CDR3 is TGTGCCAGCAGCTTAGACGGGGAGACCCAGTACTTC. Protein sequence: CASSLDGETQYF.

CDR3 residues: CASSPPGGRDDYGYTF. DNA for the CDR3: TGTGCCAGCAGCCCCCCCGGGGGCAGGGATGACTATGGCTACACCTTC. The chain joins TRBV6-6 to TRBJ1-2; a possible D gene is TRBD1 (6 bases). This CDR3 is 16 amino acids long. In germline, CDR1 is MNHNY, CDR2 SVGAGI (reference sequence). V was trimmed by 6 bases and J by 3 bases, leaving 20 bases between them.

The chain employs TRBV9 and TRBJ1-2, with TRBD1 matching over 12 bases. The trim removed 0 bases at V and 7 bases at J, leaving 19 bases unmatched. The CDR3 is 20 amino acids. Germline CDR1 SGDLS, CDR2 YYNGEE. CDR3 loop: CASSVGARGPGQGADGGYTF. DNA of the CDR3: TGTGCCAGCAGCGTAGGCGCTCGGGGACCGGGACAGGGGGCGGATGGTGGCTACACCTTC.

The genes are TRBV6-6 and TRBJ1-5, with D maybe TRBD1 (5 bases). The V and J ends lost 11 bases and 3 bases respectively, with 17 bases between them. Germline V gene sequence: CDR1 MNHNY, CDR2 SVGAGI (reference sequence). The CDR3 consists of 14 residues. For the CDR3, the DNA is TGTGCCGGCGCTGGGCAGGGCAACAATCAGCCCCAGCATTTT. Translated, it gives CAGAGQGNNQPQHF.

J is TRBJ2-5 and V is TRBV19, with D tentatively TRBD2 (7 bases). Deletions cut 3 bases from V and 3 bases from J, with 23 bases between. Germline CDR1 reads LNHDA; CDR2 reads SQIVND (reference sequence). The CDR3 extends over 18 amino acids. In DNA, the CDR3 is TGTGCCAGTAGTATGAACTGGCGGGGGCCCACCTCAGAAGAGACCCAGTACTTC. Translated: CASSMNWRGPTSEETQYF.

This clonotype was observed a few times. The CDR3 nucleotides are TGCAGTGCTAGAGGTGGAGAAAGCTCCTACAATGAGCAGTTCTTC. Protein sequence: CSARGGESSYNEQFF. V usage is TRBV20-1 and J usage is TRBJ2-1; D is ambiguous. Germline V gene sequence: CDR1 DFQATT, CDR2 SNEGSKA (reference sequence). CDR3 length: 15 amino acids. Trimming stripped 1 base from V and 0 bases from J, with 10 bases between.

This chain joins TRBV5-1 and TRBJ2-1; no reliable D call. With 0 bases removed from V and 2 bases from J, the gap between germline ends came to 9 bases. Germline V lookup: CDR1 SGHRS, CDR2 YFSETQ. The CDR3 covers 15 residues. The CDR3 sequence is CASSLGDTTYNEQFF. The CDR3 DNA reads as TGCGCCAGCAGCTTGGGAGACACGACCTACAATGAGCAGTTCTTC.

The chain uses TRBV7-9 and TRBJ2-3, with D unresolved. The V gene lost 5 bases and the J gene lost 2 bases, with 20 bases spanning the gap. The V gene's germline CDR1 is SEHNR and CDR2 FQNEAQ (reference sequence). The CDR3 consists of 17 residues. CDR3 in amino acids: CASSDPDTSLFTDTQYF. Written as DNA, the CDR3 is TGTGCCAGCAGCGACCCCGACACGAGTTTATTCACAGATACGCAGTATTTT.

This clonotype was counted many times. The chain is built from TRBV29-1 and TRBJ1-1; maybe TRBD1 (5 bases). Per germline, CDR1 SQVTM and CDR2 ANQGSEA. V was shortened by 6 bases and J by 5 bases, with 13 bases between the two germline ends. The CDR3 totals 12 residues. The CDR3 DNA reads TGCAGCGTCAGACATGGGGGGACTGAAGCTTTCTTT. Encoded protein: CSVRHGGTEAFF.

This clonotype has a count of ten or more. The V and J genes are TRBV5-1 and TRBJ2-5, with D unclear. Trimming took 4 bases from V and 1 from J, leaving 5 bases between them. Germline CDR1 is SGHRS and CDR2 is YFSETQ. The CDR3 length is 12 residues. Here the CDR3 DNA reads TGCGCCAGCAGCAGAACCCAAGAGACCCAGTACTTC. Residues: CASSRTQETQYF.

The J gene is TRBJ2-1, the V gene TRBV5-1; TRBD2 is a possible D gene (6 bases). This CDR3 has 19 amino acids. The germline V and J ends were trimmed by 4 bases and 0 bases, with 23 bases remaining between them. CDR1 and CDR2 (germline): SGHRS, YFSETQ. In nucleotides, the CDR3 is TGCGCCAGCAGCCCAGATCCGGGACTCCTGAAAAGCTCCTACAATGAGCAGTTCTTC. Translating it yields CASSPDPGLLKSSYNEQFF.

This clonotype was detected a few times. The rearrangement joins TRBV28 to TRBJ2-5, with a possible D match to TRBD1 (7 bases). The CDR3 runs to 15 residues. Trimming removed 5 bases at V and 2 bases at J, with 15 bases between. From germline, CDR1 is MDHEN and CDR2 SYDVKM. CDR3 sequence reads: CASSPAAGGQETQYF. The DNA of the CDR3 is TGTGCCAGCAGTCCCGCCGCAGGGGGGCAAGAGACCCAGTACTTC. Complete variable domain (other parts from reference TRBV28 and TRBJ2-5): DVKVTQSSRYLVKRTGEKVFLECVQDMDHENMFWYRQDPGLGLRLIYFSYDVKMKEKGDIPEGYSVSREKKERFSLILESASTNQTSMYLCASSPAAGGQETQYFGPGTRLLVL.

This clonotype has a handful of counts. The rearrangement uses TRBV4-1 and TRBJ2-1; D ambiguous. CDR1 and CDR2 (germline): MGHRA, YSYEKL. V shed 0 bases and J shed 1 base, with 10 bases lying between them. CDR3 size: 16 residues. This chain's CDR3 is CASSQDVPRSYNEQFF. Here the CDR3 DNA reads TGCGCCAGCAGCCAAGATGTTCCTAGGTCCTACAATGAGCAGTTCTTC.

The J gene is TRBJ2-3, the V gene TRBV12-3 or TRBV12-4; 7 bases line up with TRBD1. V was clipped by 4 bases and J by 2 bases; unmatched bases: 6. The CDR3 contains 15 residues. The CDR3 loop reads CASSSGTADTDTQYF. CDR3 nucleotides: TGTGCCAGCAGTTCCGGGACAGCAGACACAGATACGCAGTATTTT.

The genes are TRBV5-1 and TRBJ2-5, with a tentative D call TRBD1 (5 bases). Trimming pared 5 bases from V and 3 bases from J, leaving 11 bases between. The CDR3 totals 13 residues. Germline V lookup: CDR1 SGHRS, CDR2 YFSETQ. Here the CDR3 reads CASRAGFEETQYF. The CDR3 DNA reads as TGCGCCAGCAGAGCAGGGTTTGAAGAGACCCAGTACTTC.

For this clonotype: The junction departs from germline at one end; a sequencing error may be responsible. The chain recombines TRBV2 with TRBJ2-7; TRBD1 aligns across 8 bases. The J call could be wrong; TRBJ2-4 is a better fit for the DNA end. The germline CDR1 and CDR2 sequences are SNHLY and FYNNEI. This CDR3 spans 13 amino acids. CDR3 sequence: CVSRGQGVDIQYF. CDR3 DNA: TGTGTCAGCAGAGGACAGGGAGTTGACATTCAGTACTTC.

The V call is TRBV7-9, the J call TRBJ2-5; D assignment may be TRBD1 or TRBD2 (6 bases each). The V end was cut by 3 bases, the J end by 1 base, with 21 bases between. The CDR3 totals 18 residues. The V gene's germline CDR1 is SEHNR and CDR2 FQNEAQ (reference sequence). For the CDR3, the DNA is TGTGCCAGCAGCTTTCGCCTCCTGCAGGGGAGGTTCCAAGAGACCCAGTACTTC. Protein: CASSFRLLQGRFQETQYF.

The genes are TRBV7-8 and TRBJ2-7; 8 nucleotides agree with TRBD1. V gave up 1 base and J gave up 3 bases; unmatched junction bases: 5. Germline assignment: CDR1 SGHVS and CDR2 FQNEAQ. The CDR3 has 15 residues. CDR3 DNA: TGTGCCAGCAGCTTAGGTGCAGGGGGCTTCTACGAGCAGTACTTC. Translated: CASSLGAGGFYEQYF.

This clonotype was detected a few times. The gene calls are TRBV5-6 and TRBJ2-1; D not resolved. Trimming left V 1 base short and J 8 bases short, with 7 bases between. The CDR3 totals 12 residues. CDR1 and CDR2 from the germline V gene are SGHDT and YYEEEE. Here the CDR3 DNA reads TGTGCCAGCAGCTTGAATACAGATGAGCAGTTCTTC. Translation: CASSLNTDEQFF.

The chain joins TRBV6-1 to TRBJ2-3; 12 bases align to TRBD2. Germline CDR1 MNHNS, CDR2 SASEGT. Unmatched junction bases numbered 8, after V lost 7 bases and J lost 3 bases. The length of the CDR3 is 16 residues. For the CDR3, the DNA is TGTGCCAGCAAACCCCTAGCGGGGGGGCGGACAGATACGCAGTATTTT. It yields the protein CASKPLAGGRTDTQYF.

This sequence joins TRBV20-1 and TRBJ1-1; 7 nucleotides line up with TRBD1. Germline V lookup: CDR1 DFQATT, CDR2 SNEGSKA (reference sequence). The CDR3 is made up of 14 amino acids. V lost 1 base, J lost 4 bases, and 6 bases stayed unmatched. CDR3 in DNA: TGCAGTGCTAGAGCTCAGGGGGAAGGCACTGAAGCTTTCTTT. Protein product: CSARAQGEGTEAFF.

This CDR3 is CSVFSPGGPEAFF. The CDR3 DNA sequence: TGCAGCGTTTTTTCACCGGGGGGCCCCGAGGCTTTCTTT. The chain carries TRBV29-1 and TRBJ1-1, with a possible D match to TRBD1 (6 bases). Per the germline V gene, CDR1 is SQVTM and CDR2 is ANQGSEA. V was clipped by 5 bases and J by 11 bases, with 21 bases between them. The CDR3 totals 13 residues. The entire variable domain, with the rest obtained from reference TRBV29-1 and TRBJ1-1, is as follows: SAVISQKPSRDICQRGTSLTIQCQVDSQVTMMFWYRQQPGQSLTLIATANQGSEATYESGFVIDKFPISRPNLTFSTLTVSNMSPEDSSIYLCSVFSPGGPEAFFGQGTRLTVV.

This clonotype has ten or more counts. The J gene is TRBJ1-6, the V gene TRBV4-1; D possibly corresponds to TRBD1 (6 bases). Trimming stripped 0 bases from V and 7 bases from J, with 16 bases between. From germline, CDR1 is MGHRA and CDR2 YSYEKL. The CDR3 sequence is 17 residues long. The CDR3: CASSQEGNRVGNSPLHF. The DNA of the CDR3 is TGCGCCAGCAGCCAAGAAGGCAACAGGGTGGGGAATTCACCCCTCCACTTT.